One and the same sample provided the 9 T cell receptor beta chains below, sequenced in a study of chemoradiotherapy in HPV16-positive cancers. Sequencing used immunoSEQ multiplex PCR; TCRdb keeps in-frame clones, though not all of them. The sample has 12,000 or so clones, 88% seen once. The specimen comprised blood, sampled from a patient who underwent chemoradiotherapy. Every receptor here comes from a human donor with HPV-associated anogenital cancer.

The rearrangement uses TRBV11-1 and TRBJ1-1; D is perhaps TRBD1 (5 bases). V lost 2 bases, J lost 6 bases, and 10 bases lay in between. Germline CDR1 and CDR2: SGHAT and FQDESV (reference sequence). This CDR3 is 13 amino acids long. Here the CDR3 reads CASSLIGASEAFF. The CDR3, as DNA: TGTGCCAGCAGCTTAATAGGGGCGTCTGAAGCTTTCTTT.

This chain links TRBV5-1 with TRBJ1-1; 7 bases align to TRBD1. CDR3 length: 12 residues. Germline V gene sequence: CDR1 SGHRS, CDR2 YFSETQ. V lost 3 bases and J lost 6; bases outside the gene matches: 2. CDR3 in DNA: TGCGCCAGCAGCTCCGGGACAGCTGAAGCTTTCTTT. Its translation: CASSSGTAEAFF.

This chain joins TRBV7-9 and TRBJ2-1; a possible D gene is TRBD1 (6 bases). This CDR3 region has 16 residues. V was clipped by 5 bases and J by 4 bases, with 18 bases between them. Per germline, CDR1 SEHNR and CDR2 FQNEAQ (reference sequence). The CDR3 DNA follows: TGTGCCAGCAGCCCTCCCGCTCAGGGGCGTTACAATGAGCAGTTCTTC. Translating it yields CASSPPAQGRYNEQFF.

The chain couples TRBV11-3 to TRBJ1-1, with TRBD1 identical over 11 bases. V dropped 6 bases and J dropped 4; count of bases not matched to a gene: 7. Germline values: CDR1 SGHNT, CDR2 YENEEA. This CDR3 has 15 residues. For the CDR3, the DNA is TGTGCCAGCAGATCCCGCGGACAGGGGGCCACTGAAGCTTTCTTT. Translated: CASRSRGQGATEAFF.

V usage is TRBV6-6 and J usage is TRBJ1-3, with D possibly matching TRBD1 (6 bases). This CDR3 is 15 amino acids long. Germline assignment: CDR1 MNHNY and CDR2 SVGAGI (reference sequence). Trimming cost V 5 bases and J 0 bases, with 11 bases left between them. The CDR3 DNA reads TGTGCCAGCAGTCCGGGACAATTCTCTGGAAACACCATATATTTT. Protein sequence: CASSPGQFSGNTIYF.

CDR3 DNA sequence: TGTGCCAGCAGCACGACGGGACAGCTTACCTACGAGCAGTACTTC. This codes for CASSTTGQLTYEQYF. This rearrangement joins TRBV7-9 to TRBJ2-7; 7 positions match TRBD1. V shed 5 bases, J shed 2 bases, and the junction held 9 bases outside the gene matches. The CDR3 has 15 residues. Germline values: CDR1 SEHNR, CDR2 FQNEAQ (reference sequence). Combining the CDR3 with reference TRBV7-9 and TRBJ2-7 gives the whole variable domain DTGVSQNPRHKITKRGQNVTFRCDPISEHNRLYWYRQTLGQGPEFLTYFQNEAQLEKSRLLSDRFSAERPKGSFSTLEIQRTEQGDSAMYLCASSTTGQLTYEQYFGPGTRLTVT.

This clone was picked up a small number of times. In DNA, the CDR3 is TGTGCCATCCCTAGCGGGGTTACCGGGGAGCTGTTTTTT. It codes for CAIPSGVTGELFF. The genes are TRBV2 and TRBJ2-2, with 9 bases aligning to TRBD2. V was clipped by 10 bases and J by 5 bases; unmatched bases: 5. Germline CDR1 and CDR2: SNHLY and FYNNEI. CDR3 length equals 13 residues.

The rearrangement joins TRBV4-2 to TRBJ1-6; 8 bases line up with TRBD1. With 4 bases clipped from V and 14 bases from J, the junction kept 13 bases outside the gene matches. Germline V gives CDR1 LGHNA, CDR2 YNFKEQ. This CDR3 comprises 15 residues. CDR3 DNA sequence: TGTGCCAGCAGCCTACAGGGGGAATTGGGTAGAACCCTCCACTTT. Its translation is CASSLQGELGRTLHF.

This chain joins TRBV7-9 and TRBJ1-1; no firm D call. With 5 bases removed from V and 0 bases from J, the gap between germline ends came to 4 bases. Germline-derived CDR1 and CDR2 are SEHNR and FQNEAQ (reference sequence). The CDR3 has 12 residues. The CDR3 DNA is TGTGCCAGCAGCCAAGTGAACACTGAAGCTTTCTTT. Translating it yields CASSQVNTEAFF.